What follows are 5 T cell receptor beta chains derived from one specimen sequenced in a study of human T cells and chemical hapten exposure. TCRdb fed the RACE reads into MiXCR, producing one record per CDR3 protein. The sample has over 130,000 distinct CDR3 sequences, around 11% seen once; the top ten hold 1.2% to 1.5%. The sample's time point: patch test 2, 6 weeks after DPC sensitization. Stated treatment: therapeutic diphenylcyclopropenone sensitization with weekly scalp DPC. This specimen was whole blood, taken in connection with sensitization to the hapten diphenylcyclopropenone (DPC). The receptor set was obtained from a woman in her forties or fifties with alopecia areata. Some clones in this sample may be carry-over from other donors' samples.

This clonotype was counted ten times or more. The chain joins TRBV11-2 to TRBJ2-5; D perhaps matches TRBD2 (7 bases). From germline, CDR1 is SGHAT and CDR2 FQNNGV. The V end was cut by 1 base, the J end by 4 bases, with 13 bases between. This CDR3 has 15 residues. Here the CDR3 DNA reads TGTGCCAGCAGCTTAGCTAGGGGGGGCCGAGAGACCCAGTACTTC. Protein product: CASSLARGGRETQYF.

This clonotype was observed many times. The chain joins TRBV10-1 to TRBJ2-3; TRBD2 matches 10 bases. Germline V gene sequence: CDR1 WNHNN, CDR2 SYGVQD (reference sequence). Losses at the gene ends were 6 bases for V and 1 base for J; bases not matched to a gene: 13. This CDR3 region has 18 residues. Written as DNA, the CDR3 is TGCGCCAGCAGGGCGCGCAGCGGGAGGGGACGCGGCACAGATACGCAGTATTTT. Protein sequence: CASRARSGRGRGTDTQYF.

The chain carries TRBV20-1 and TRBJ1-5; the D is unclear. Germline lookup yields CDR1 DFQATT and CDR2 SNEGSKA (reference sequence). Trimming removed 4 bases from V and 7 bases from J, with 17 bases in between. The CDR3 length is 14 residues. The CDR3 sequence is CSATRRMGQQPQHF. The CDR3, as DNA: TGCAGTGCTACCCGAAGAATGGGTCAGCAGCCCCAGCATTTT.

This clonotype was counted ten times or more. The chain employs TRBV29-1 and TRBJ2-2; D remains ambiguous. The V end was cut by 6 bases, the J end by 3 bases, with 11 bases between. CDR1 is SQVTM and CDR2 is ANQGSEA in the germline V gene. This CDR3 comprises 13 residues. The DNA for the CDR3 is TGCAGCGTGGCCCGGAGCCACACCGGGGAGCTGTTTTTT. Translation gives CSVARSHTGELFF.

This chain uses TRBV29-1 with TRBJ2-7, with TRBD2 identical over 9 bases. J gave up 4 bases and V 7 bases, and 23 bases lay outside the gene matches. In germline, CDR1 is SQVTM, CDR2 ANQGSEA. The CDR3 totals 18 residues. CDR3 sequence: CSAEPGLAALQIRYEQYF. Here the CDR3 DNA reads TGCAGCGCGGAGCCGGGACTAGCAGCCCTCCAAATTCGTTACGAGCAGTACTTC.